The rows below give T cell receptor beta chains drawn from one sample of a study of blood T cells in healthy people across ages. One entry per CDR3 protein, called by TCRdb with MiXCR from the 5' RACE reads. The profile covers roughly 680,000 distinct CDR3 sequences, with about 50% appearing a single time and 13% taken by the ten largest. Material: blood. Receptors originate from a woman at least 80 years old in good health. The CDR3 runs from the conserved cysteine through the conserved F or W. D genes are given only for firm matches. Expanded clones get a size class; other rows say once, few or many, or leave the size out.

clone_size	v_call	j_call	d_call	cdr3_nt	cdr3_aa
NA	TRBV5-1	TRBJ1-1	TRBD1	TGCGCCAGCAGCTTGGCCGGGACAGCTGACACTGAAGCTTTCTTT	CASSLAGTADTEAFF
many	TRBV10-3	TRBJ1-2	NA	TGTGCCATCAGTGGCCGGTCCTCCGGGACACCTTCCTATGGCTACACCTTC	CAISGRSSGTPSYGYTF
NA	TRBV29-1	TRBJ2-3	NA	TGCAGCGTTGATACAGGGAACACAGATACGCAGTATTTT	CSVDTGNTDTQYF
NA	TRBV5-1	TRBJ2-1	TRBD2	TGCGCCGGCAGCCTGGTGGGAGCGGGGAATGAGCAGTTCTTC	CAGSLVGAGNEQFF
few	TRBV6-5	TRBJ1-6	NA	TGTGCCAGCAGGCCCGACGGATCTAATTCACCCCTCCACTTT	CASRPDGSNSPLHF
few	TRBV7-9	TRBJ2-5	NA	TGTGCCAGCAGCTTAGCCATCGGGCAGGGCCACCAAGAGACCCAGTACTTC	CASSLAIGQGHQETQYF
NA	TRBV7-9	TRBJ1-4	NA	TGTGCCGGCAGCCCCCCCCAGGGAAAACTGTTTTTT	CAGSPPQGKLFF
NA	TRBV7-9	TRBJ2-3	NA	TGTGTCAGCAGCTTTAGTGGAGATACGCAGTATTTT	CVSSFSGDTQYF
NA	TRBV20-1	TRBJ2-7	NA	TGCAGTGCCTCGCGAAGGATAGCCTCCTACGAGCAGTACTTC	CSASRRIASYEQYF
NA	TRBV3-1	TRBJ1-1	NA	TGTGCCAGCAGCGACCCTCGGGCCACTGAAGCTTTCTTT	CASSDPRATEAFF
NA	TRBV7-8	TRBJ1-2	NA	TGTGCCAGCAGACCAATCCGGGGCCAAAAGAACTATGGCTACACCTTC	CASRPIRGQKNYGYTF
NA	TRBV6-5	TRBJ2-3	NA	TGTGCCAGCAGCCAAGGCTACGACACAGATACGCAGTATTTT	CASSQGYDTDTQYF
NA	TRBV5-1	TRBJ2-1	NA	TGCGCCAGCAGCCTCCCACTAGGGACTGGGAATGAGCAGTTCTTC	CASSLPLGTGNEQFF
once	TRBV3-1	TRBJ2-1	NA	TGTGCCAGCAGCCAAACCCTATACAATGAGCAGTTCTTC	CASSQTLYNEQFF
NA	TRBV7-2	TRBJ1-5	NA	TGTGCCAGCAGCTTAGGACCTAATAGCAATCAGCCCCAGCATTTT	CASSLGPNSNQPQHF
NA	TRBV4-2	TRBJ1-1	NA	TGTGCCAGCAGCCAAGGTGGGGCTACAGGGATCACTGAAGCTTTCTTT	CASSQGGATGITEAFF
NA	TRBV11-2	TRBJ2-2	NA	TGTGCCAGCAGGCGCCCAGGGCGCACCGGGGAGCTGTTTTTT	CASRRPGRTGELFF
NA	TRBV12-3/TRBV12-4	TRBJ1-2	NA	TGTGCCAGCAGTTTAGCGCCCTCCGGCCCCTATGGCTACACCTTC	CASSLAPSGPYGYTF
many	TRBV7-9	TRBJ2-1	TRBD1	TGTGCCAGCAGCTTTCCCGACAGGGTAGACGGTGAGCAGTTCTTC	CASSFPDRVDGEQFF
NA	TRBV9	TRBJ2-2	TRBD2	TGTGCCAGCAGCGTAGGAAGCGGGGGGCCAAGGACCGGGGAGCTGTTTTTT	CASSVGSGGPRTGELFF
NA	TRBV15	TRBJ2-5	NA	TGTGCCACCAGCAGAGACTGGGCCCAAGAGACCCAGTACTTC	CATSRDWAQETQYF
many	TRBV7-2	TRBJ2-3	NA	TGTGCCAGCAGCTTAGGAGACTCCCTCTGGGATACGCAGTATTTT	CASSLGDSLWDTQYF
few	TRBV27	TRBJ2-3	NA	TGTGCCAGCAGTGCCGGACAGTTCACAGATACGCAGTATTTT	CASSAGQFTDTQYF
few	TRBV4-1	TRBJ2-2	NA	TGCGCCAGCAGCCAACGGGGAAACACCGGGGAGCTGTTTTTT	CASSQRGNTGELFF
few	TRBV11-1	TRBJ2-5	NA	TGTGCCAGCAGCTTAGCGCTGGGGGAAGAGACCCAGTACTTC	CASSLALGEETQYF
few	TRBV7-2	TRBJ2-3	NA	TGTGCCAGCAGCCGTTTCACAGATACGCAGTATTTT	CASSRFTDTQYF
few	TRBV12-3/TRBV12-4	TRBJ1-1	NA	TGTGCCAGCAGTTTTGGTGGGGCCAACACTGAAGCTTTCTTT	CASSFGGANTEAFF
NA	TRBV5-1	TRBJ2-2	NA	TGCGCCAGCACTCTTGGGTCCCTGGACACCGGGGAGCTGTTTTTT	CASTLGSLDTGELFF
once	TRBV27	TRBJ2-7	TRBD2	TGTGCCAGCCGGCTCGGAGGGCTAGCGGGAGATGAGCAGTACTTC	CASRLGGLAGDEQYF
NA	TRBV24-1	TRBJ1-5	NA	TGTGCCACCAGCGAGGGGACGGGACGGAATCAGCCCCAGCATTTT	CATSEGTGRNQPQHF
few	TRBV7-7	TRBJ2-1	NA	TGTGCCAGCAGCTTAGTGGAAGAGGGTGGTGAGCAGTTCTTC	CASSLVEEGGEQFF
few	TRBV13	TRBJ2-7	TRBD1	TGTGCCAGCAGCTTGGGGGACAGGGGGCAATACGAGCAGTACTTC	CASSLGDRGQYEQYF
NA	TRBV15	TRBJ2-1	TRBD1	TGTGCCACCAGCGACAGGGGCTACTACAATGAGCAGTTCTTC	CATSDRGYYNEQFF